This TCR beta chain was sequenced for a study of blood T cell repertoires in COVID-19. About the research overall: Collection of acute and convalescent COVID-19 samples took place in the United States, Italy and Spain. In each case, the material was cDNA or gDNA derived from T cells, B-cell-depleted T cells, or PBMCs.

Germline-derived CDR1 and CDR2 are SGHRS and YFSETQ. The CDR3 consists of 15 residues. V lost 1 base and J lost 8, with 15 bases in between. Methods used by the authors: Reference gene primer amplification in the assay estimated nucleated cell counts. Data came from immunoSEQ multiplex PCR; TCRdb stores just in-frame clones and leaves some out. Clone size and V and J calls were adopted from that table, with D and trimming inferred from the DNA. The data show about 92,000 clones, 80% seen once. This clone was counted a few times. The chain employs TRBV5-1 and TRBJ1-4, with D possibly matching TRBD1 (6 bases). The receptor was isolated from an older woman with acute or convalescent COVID-19. The sequencing sample was made of peripheral blood. The CDR3 bases are TGCGCCAGCAGCTTGAGCTCGGGACATCGCGAAAAACTGTTTTTT. This translates into CASSLSSGHREKLFF.